The next 24 T cell receptor beta chains were all read from a single sample in a study of T cell responses to AZD1222 COVID-19 vaccine. Profiling relied on immunoSEQ multiplex PCR, and the TCRdb table lists in-frame clones only, not all of them. The sample consists of more than 85,000 clones, about nine tenths of them appearing once. The sequencing here drew on peripheral blood, taken on day 0 of AZD1222 vaccination. The receptors shown here come from an adult in good health.

The chain links TRBV19 to TRBJ1-1; D uncertain. The germline V gene encodes CDR1 LNHDA and CDR2 SQIVND (reference sequence). V dropped 7 bases and J dropped 3 bases, with 12 bases sitting between them. The CDR3 is 13 amino acids. The CDR3 here is CASKGTFYTEAFF. In DNA, the CDR3 is TGTGCCAGTAAGGGCACTTTTTACACTGAAGCTTTCTTT.

This clone is a singleton in its sample. The CDR3 loop reads CASSSVNTEAFF. The CDR3 DNA reads as TGTGCCAGCAGCTCGGTGAACACTGAAGCTTTCTTT. V and J are TRBV5-5 and TRBJ1-1, with unresolved D. Germline CDR1 reads SGHKS; CDR2 reads YYEKEE (reference sequence). The V end was cut by 3 bases, the J end by 0 bases, with 3 bases between. This CDR3 is 12 amino acids long.

The rearrangement uses TRBV7-8 and TRBJ2-2; no firm D call. The length of the CDR3 is 14 residues. CDR1 SGHVS and CDR2 FQNEAQ come from the germline V gene. Trimming cost V 2 bases and J 2 bases, with 6 bases left between them. CDR3 nucleotide sequence: TGTGCCAGCAGCTTATCCTCCAACACCGGGGAGCTGTTTTTT. As protein: CASSLSSNTGELFF.

The chain employs TRBV7-2 and TRBJ2-7; 8 nucleotides agree with TRBD1. CDR3 length: 15 amino acids. V was pared by 5 bases and J by 3 bases, with 9 bases of the junction left unmatched. Germline CDR1 reads SGHTA; CDR2 reads FQGNSA. The CDR3 coding sequence is TGTGCCAGCAGCCGGGGCACAGGGGGTTTCTACGAGCAGTACTTC. Translating it yields CASSRGTGGFYEQYF.

By its share, this clone is medium-sized. The rearrangement links TRBV27 to TRBJ1-1; TRBD1 might be the D (5 bases). Trimming shortened V by 2 bases and J by 2 bases, and 6 bases separated the two germline ends. The CDR3 sequence is 13 residues long. Germline loops: CDR1 MNHEY, CDR2 SMNVEV (reference sequence). The CDR3 is CASSLGDNTEAFF. The CDR3 bases are TGTGCCAGCAGTTTAGGGGACAACACTGAAGCTTTCTTT.

This clone was seen once. The chain combines TRBV19 with TRBJ1-6; TRBD1 aligns across 10 bases. The trim removed 3 bases at V and 7 bases at J, leaving 3 bases unmatched. Germline CDR1 and CDR2: LNHDA and SQIVND (reference sequence). The CDR3 has 15 amino acids. The DNA of the CDR3 is TGTGCCAGTAGTATCGGGGACAGGGGAAATTCACCCCTCCACTTT. Translated, it gives CASSIGDRGNSPLHF. Drawing the rest from reference TRBV19 and TRBJ1-6, the complete variable domain is DGGITQSPKYLFRKEGQNVTLSCEQNLNHDAMYWYRQDPGQGLRLIYYSQIVNDFQKGDIAEGYSVSREKKESFPLTVTSAQKNPTAFYLCASSIGDRGNSPLHFGNGTRLTVT.

The rearrangement links TRBV28 to TRBJ1-3; unclear D gene. Germline V gene sequence: CDR1 MDHEN, CDR2 SYDVKM. V lost 7 bases and J lost 0, with 16 bases in between. CDR3 length equals 16 residues. CDR3 coding DNA: TGTGCCAGCACCCCATCCCTCGGTTTCTCTGGAAACACCATATATTTT. The encoded protein is CASTPSLGFSGNTIYF.

The V call is TRBV15, the J call TRBJ2-3, with 13 nucleotides matching TRBD2. The CDR3 has 16 residues. Germline CDR1 and CDR2: LNHNV and YYDKDF (reference sequence). With 1 base clipped from V and 4 bases from J, the junction kept 2 bases outside the gene matches. The chain's CDR3 is CATSRGTSGGADTQYF. DNA for the CDR3: TGTGCCACCAGCAGAGGAACTAGCGGGGGGGCAGATACGCAGTATTTT.

The gene calls are TRBV19 and TRBJ2-6; the match to TRBD1 covers 8 bases. CDR3 length: 16 residues. The germline gives CDR1 LNHDA, CDR2 SQIVND (reference sequence). Trimming took 10 bases from V and 1 from J; bases not matched to a gene: 9. The CDR3 sequence is CATRQGMGSGANVLTF. CDR3 DNA: TGTGCCACCAGACAGGGGATGGGGTCTGGGGCCAACGTCCTGACTTTC.

This chain connects TRBV12-3 or TRBV12-4 to TRBJ2-3, with D hard to call. The V end was cut by 3 bases, the J end by 11 bases, with 12 bases between. This CDR3 has 12 residues. The CDR3 here is CASSLVEQRQYF. The CDR3, as DNA: TGTGCCAGCAGTTTGGTGGAACAAAGGCAGTATTTT.

This chain uses TRBV9 with TRBJ1-2; 7 nucleotides match TRBD1. Losses at the gene ends were 0 bases for V and 8 bases for J; bases not matched to a gene: 10. Looked up from germline, CDR1 is SGDLS and CDR2 is YYNGEE. The CDR3 is 15 residues long. This chain's CDR3 is CASSVDPGQAEGYTF. CDR3 nucleotide sequence: TGTGCCAGCAGCGTAGACCCCGGACAGGCCGAGGGCTACACCTTC.

This clone was seen only once. The junction does not match germline at one end; this may be a read error. The rearrangement uses TRBV9 and TRBJ1-2; D unresolved. This CDR3 contains 12 residues. Per germline, CDR1 SGDLS and CDR2 YYNGEE. CDR3 DNA: TGTGCCAGCGGGCCCCCTAAATATGGCTACACCTTC. Its translation is CASGPPKYGYTF.

The chain couples TRBV21-1 to TRBJ2-1; the D segment call TRBD1 is taken from the table without a DNA check. TRBV21-1 is termed a pseudogene. This CDR3 is 19 amino acids long. The CDR3 is CASSKVDRGRQGGGNEQFF. The CDR3 DNA follows: TGTGCCAGCAGCAAAGTGGACAGGGGGCGGCAGGGTGGTGGGAATGAGCAGTTCTTC.

The rearrangement links TRBV3-1 (or the pseudogene TRBV3-2) to TRBJ2-5; 10 bases line up with TRBD2. The V gene end was trimmed by 5 bases and the J gene end by 5 bases; junction bases not matched to a gene: 11. The CDR3 runs 16 residues. CDR1 is LGHDT, CDR2 YNNKEL, per germline (reference sequence). CDR3 sequence (DNA): TGTGCCAGCAGCTCCTGGGGTAGCGGGGGGTCGGAGACCCAGTACTTC. Translating it yields CASSSWGSGGSETQYF.

The genes are TRBV12-5 and TRBJ1-5, with D unclear. The germline V and J ends were trimmed by 2 bases and 2 bases, with 4 bases remaining between them. The germline V gene has CDR1 LGHNT and CDR2 FRNRAP. This CDR3 comprises 13 residues. CDR3 sequence reads: CASGLSGNQPQHF. The CDR3 region has the DNA TGTGCTAGTGGTTTGTCAGGCAATCAGCCCCAGCATTTT.

Written as DNA, the CDR3 is TGTGCCAGCAGCTCTCCGGGACAGACGAACACTGAAGCTTTCTTT. It yields the protein CASSSPGQTNTEAFF. V gene TRBV7-2 combines with J gene TRBJ1-1, with TRBD1 identical over 7 bases. With V trimmed by 4 bases and J by 1 base, 6 bases remained unmatched. This CDR3 has 15 amino acids. Germline assignment: CDR1 SGHTA and CDR2 FQGNSA.

This chain connects TRBV7-9 to TRBJ1-3; no reliable D call. Trimming left V 3 bases short and J 0 bases short, with 9 bases between. The length of the CDR3 is 15 residues. CDR1 and CDR2 (germline): SEHNR, FQNEAQ (reference sequence). CDR3 bases: TGTGCCAGCAGCTTCGACGGGCCCTCTGGAAACACCATATATTTT. As protein: CASSFDGPSGNTIYF.

This clone was seen a single time. J is TRBJ1-2 and V is TRBV7-3; perhaps TRBD1 as D (5 bases). The CDR3 has 13 amino acids. V was cut by 5 bases and J by 4 bases, with 11 bases left in between. In germline, CDR1 is SGHTA, CDR2 FQGTGA. CDR3 amino acids: CASSPGPSYGYTF. DNA for the CDR3: TGTGCCAGCAGCCCGGGACCGTCCTATGGCTACACCTTC.

CDR3 sequence: CASSEGQGGNQPQHF. CDR3 DNA: TGTGCCAGCAGTGAGGGACAGGGAGGCAATCAGCCCCAGCATTTT. This sequence joins TRBV6-1 and TRBJ1-5; 9 bases fit TRBD1. Germline V gene data show CDR1 as MNHNS and CDR2 as SASEGT. There are 15 residues in the CDR3. J was trimmed by 2 bases and V by 3 bases; bases with no gene match: 2.

The rearrangement uses TRBV2 and TRBJ1-1, with 7 bases matching TRBD1. The CDR3 is 14 residues long. The J segment lost 1 base and the V segment lost 7 bases, leaving 6 bases of the junction unmatched. CDR1 is SNHLY, CDR2 FYNNEI, per germline. The CDR3: CASTWDSRNTEAFF. The DNA of the CDR3 is TGTGCCAGCACCTGGGACAGTCGGAACACTGAAGCTTTCTTT.

This rearrangement joins TRBV6-2 or TRBV6-3 to TRBJ1-5, with D uncertain. This CDR3 is 13 amino acids long. CDR1 MNHEY and CDR2 SVGEGT come from the germline V gene. V dropped 4 bases and J dropped 0 bases, with 4 bases sitting between them. The CDR3 DNA reads TGTGCCAGCAGTTTTGCTAGCAATCAGCCCCAGCATTTT. It codes for CASSFASNQPQHF.

This sequence joins TRBV6-2 or TRBV6-3 and TRBJ2-2; D unclear. V lost 7 bases and J 4 bases, leaving 7 bases between the germline ends. This CDR3 has 12 amino acids. Germline V gives CDR1 MNHEY, CDR2 SVGEGT. The chain's CDR3 is CASTPRTGELFF. CDR3 DNA sequence: TGTGCCAGCACCCCCCGCACCGGGGAGCTGTTTTTT.

The CDR3 DNA is TGTGCCAGTGGGGGGACAGATAAAGAGACCCAGTACTTC. This sequence encodes CASGGTDKETQYF. This chain uses TRBV19 with TRBJ2-5, with a tentative D call TRBD1 (7 bases). CDR1 and CDR2 from the germline V gene are LNHDA and SQIVND (reference sequence). The CDR3 runs 13 residues. V was trimmed by 8 bases and J by 3 bases, leaving 13 bases between them. Supplemented by reference TRBV19 and TRBJ2-5, the full variable domain reads DGGITQSPKYLFRKEGQNVTLSCEQNLNHDAMYWYRQDPGQGLRLIYYSQIVNDFQKGDIAEGYSVSREKKESFPLTVTSAQKNPTAFYLCASGGTDKETQYFGPGTRLLVL.

The chain uses TRBV7-5 and TRBJ1-6; TRBD1, the D gene given by the table, was not confirmed from the DNA. TRBV7-5 is an annotated pseudogene. The CDR3 consists of 18 residues. In DNA form, the CDR3 reads TGTGCCAGAAGCCCTCGGACAGGGGGTAGCTCCTATAATTCACCCCTCCACTTT. Residues: CARSPRTGGSSYNSPLHF.